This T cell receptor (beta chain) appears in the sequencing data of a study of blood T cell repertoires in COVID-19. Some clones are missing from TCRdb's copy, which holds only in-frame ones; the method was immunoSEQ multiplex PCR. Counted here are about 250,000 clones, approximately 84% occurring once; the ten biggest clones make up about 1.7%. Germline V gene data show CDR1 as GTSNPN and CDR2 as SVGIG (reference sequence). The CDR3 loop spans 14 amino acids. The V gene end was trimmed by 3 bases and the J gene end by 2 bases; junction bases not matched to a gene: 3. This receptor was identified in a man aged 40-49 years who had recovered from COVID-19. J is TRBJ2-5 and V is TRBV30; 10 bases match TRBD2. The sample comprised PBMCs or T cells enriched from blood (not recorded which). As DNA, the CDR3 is TGTGCCTGGAGCCCAGCGGGGGGGCAAGAGACCCAGTACTTC. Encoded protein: CAWSPAGGQETQYF.